The 21 T cell receptor beta chains reported below all come from one sample, sequenced in a study of T-cell reconstitution after alpha-beta-depleted transplantation in children. During its preparation, the TCRbeta library received unique molecular identifiers. In TCRdb, the PCR reads were re-called with MiXCR into one record per CDR3 protein. The sample yields hundreds of thousands of distinct CDR3 sequences, roughly 10% seen once. Sequenced here: PBMCs, sampled before TCRalphabeta/CD19-depleted stem cell transplant. Receptor source: a child aged 2 to 9 with inherited bone marrow failure, due to receive a stem cell transplant.

Of note for this clonotype: With a far larger clone one base away, a read error is the likely cause. The chain links TRBV9 to TRBJ2-7, with 10 nucleotides matching TRBD2. CDR3 size: 14 residues. Germline values: CDR1 SGDLS, CDR2 YYNGEE. The V and J ends lost 1 base and 3 bases, in that order; junction bases with no gene match: 1. CDR3 loop: CASSVTSGNYEQYF. The CDR3 nucleotides are TGTGCCAGCAGCGTAACTAGCGGGAACTACGAGCAGTACTTC.

This clonotype was recorded at least ten times. The CDR3 coding sequence is TGTGCCAGCAGTGGCACCGGGTTCTCCTACAATGAGCAGTTCTTC. Protein: CASSGTGFSYNEQFF. The V call is TRBV9, the J call TRBJ2-1; D uncertain. Germline V CDR1 and CDR2: SGDLS, YYNGEE. The CDR3 has 15 residues. Trimming stripped 5 bases from V and 0 bases from J, with 12 bases between.

Ten or more counts support this clonotype. V is TRBV29-1 and J is TRBJ2-1, with TRBD2 matching 14 bases. This CDR3 is 17 amino acids long. Germline V lookup: CDR1 SQVTM, CDR2 ANQGSEA. V was pared by 4 bases and J by 5 bases, with 10 bases of the junction left unmatched. The CDR3 DNA sequence: TGCAGCGTTGTGGGACTAGCGGGGGCCCGAAGGGACAATGAGCAGTTCTTC. Translating it yields CSVVGLAGARRDNEQFF.

This clonotype was seen at least ten times. This chain links TRBV7-2 with TRBJ1-2; tentatively, D is TRBD1 (6 bases). The V end was cut by 8 bases, the J end by 13 bases, with 23 bases between. CDR3 size: 13 residues. Germline V lookup: CDR1 SGHTA, CDR2 FQGNSA. In DNA form, the CDR3 reads TGTGCCAGCGACGACCGGGACACGTCGGGTGGCACCTTC. Its protein is CASDDRDTSGGTF.

This clonotype was seen a few times. The chain combines TRBV6-2 or TRBV6-3 with TRBJ2-1; D not resolved. V lost 5 bases to trimming and J lost 8 bases, with 10 bases between them. The length of the CDR3 is 12 residues. Germline values: CDR1 MNHEY, CDR2 SVGEGT. CDR3 loop: CASSDPQHEQFF. CDR3 nucleotides: TGTGCCAGCAGTGACCCCCAGCATGAGCAGTTCTTC.

This clonotype was detected only a few times. The chain has TRBV6-5 and TRBJ2-7; 8 bases map to TRBD1. V trimming: 1 base; J trimming: 2 bases; junction bases outside the gene matches: 1. Germline assignment: CDR1 MNHEY and CDR2 SVGAGI. CDR3 length: 14 residues. The CDR3 region has the DNA TGTGCCAGCAGTTACTGGACAGGGACCTACGAGCAGTACTTC. This sequence encodes CASSYWTGTYEQYF.

This clonotype has at least ten counts. The V and J genes are TRBV9 and TRBJ2-1, with TRBD1 identical over 7 bases. CDR1 is SGDLS and CDR2 is YYNGEE in the germline V gene. J gave up 5 bases and V 7 bases, and 9 bases lay outside the gene matches. The CDR3 covers 14 residues. The CDR3 loop is CASGTGQHHNEQFF. The CDR3 nucleotides read TGTGCCAGCGGAACGGGACAGCATCACAATGAGCAGTTCTTC.

This clonotype was counted ten times or more. This sequence joins TRBV4-3 and TRBJ2-1; D gene ambiguous. Trimming stripped 0 bases from V and 8 bases from J, with 14 bases between. The germline CDR1 and CDR2 sequences are LGHNA and YSLEER. The CDR3 covers 15 residues. The CDR3 region has the DNA TGCGCCAGCAGCCAAGATCTGTCCGGAAGGGATGAGCAGTTCTTC. Its translation is CASSQDLSGRDEQFF.

CDR3 nucleotides: TGTGCCAGCAGCATCGGGGCCTTTAGGGAGACCCAGTACTTC. Its translation: CASSIGAFRETQYF. V and J are TRBV7-2 and TRBJ2-5; perhaps D is TRBD1 or TRBD2 (5 bases each). The V gene's germline CDR1 is SGHTA and CDR2 FQGNSA. The CDR3 spans 14 residues. Between the trimmed V and J ends, which lost 5 bases and 5 bases, there was a span of 15 bases.

This clonotype was counted ten times or more. J is TRBJ2-2 and V is TRBV20-1; D is undetermined. The CDR3 contains 13 residues. The germline V gene has CDR1 DFQATT and CDR2 SNEGSKA (reference sequence). Trimming removed 6 bases at V and 3 bases at J, with 11 bases between. DNA for the CDR3: TGCAGTGCCACAACCCCGCACACCGGGGAGCTGTTTTTT. Protein product: CSATTPHTGELFF.

The chain recombines TRBV10-3 with TRBJ2-5, with 8 bases aligning to TRBD1. The germline gives CDR1 ENHRY, CDR2 SYGVKD. The J segment lost 2 bases and the V segment lost 7 bases, leaving 3 bases of the junction unmatched. The CDR3 is 13 residues long. CDR3 sequence (DNA): TGTGCCATCACGGACAGGGTACAAGAGACCCAGTACTTC. As protein: CAITDRVQETQYF.

This clonotype was observed many times. V and J are TRBV4-2 and TRBJ2-5; no firm D call. Trimming pared 4 bases from V and 1 base from J, leaving 10 bases between. The germline V gene has CDR1 LGHNA and CDR2 YNFKEQ. The CDR3 extends over 14 amino acids. CDR3 DNA: TGTGCCAGCAGCCCAAGTTACGCCCAAGAGACCCAGTACTTC. Amino acid sequence: CASSPSYAQETQYF.

This clonotype has at least ten counts. The chain recombines TRBV7-9 with TRBJ2-7; 9 bases line up with TRBD1. The CDR3 loop spans 14 amino acids. Germline-derived CDR1 and CDR2 are SEHNR and FQNEAQ (reference sequence). The trim removed 0 bases at V and 7 bases at J, leaving 4 bases unmatched. The CDR3: CASSLARQGEEQYF. CDR3 in DNA: TGTGCCAGCAGCTTAGCTAGACAGGGGGAAGAGCAGTACTTC.

This clonotype was counted a few times. This rearrangement joins TRBV5-1 to TRBJ2-6; D is possibly TRBD1 or TRBD2 (6 bases each). CDR3 length equals 17 residues. Germline CDR1 is SGHRS and CDR2 is YFSETQ. The V end was cut by 4 bases, the J end by 1 base, with 15 bases between. The DNA of the CDR3 is TGCGCCAGCAGCCTGGGGGAGGACAGTTCTGGGGCCAACGTCCTGACTTTC. Amino acids: CASSLGEDSSGANVLTF.

Only a few counts were recorded for this clonotype. The chain has TRBV29-1 and TRBJ2-1; 7 positions agree with TRBD1. The J segment lost 0 bases and the V segment lost 1 base, leaving 6 bases of the junction unmatched. The CDR3 sequence is 16 residues long. Per the germline V gene, CDR1 is SQVTM and CDR2 is ANQGSEA. The CDR3 sequence: CSVEGKEGASYNEQFF. Written as DNA, the CDR3 is TGCAGCGTTGAAGGTAAAGAGGGGGCCTCCTACAATGAGCAGTTCTTC.

This clonotype was found many times. The chain is built from TRBV6-1 and TRBJ2-7; 7 bases agree with TRBD1. Trimming removed 6 bases from V and 2 bases from J; junction bases left unmatched: 10. Germline CDR1 reads MNHNS; CDR2 reads SASEGT. The CDR3 is 15 amino acids. The CDR3 region is CASRIAAQGAYEQYF. DNA of the CDR3: TGTGCCAGCAGGATAGCCGCCCAGGGGGCCTACGAGCAGTACTTC.

This clonotype occurred many times. The gene calls are TRBV29-1 and TRBJ1-2; D unresolved. The CDR3 runs 9 residues. Trimming removed 3 bases from V and 5 bases from J, with 1 base in between. Germline CDR1 is SQVTM and CDR2 is ANQGSEA. DNA for the CDR3: TGCAGCGTTGATTATGGCTACACCTTC. This translates into CSVDYGYTF.

Only a few counts were recorded for this clonotype. The rearrangement uses TRBV12-3 or TRBV12-4 and TRBJ2-1; TRBD2 agrees at 10 bases. The CDR3 contains 22 residues. Trimming cost V 3 bases and J 3 bases; bases outside gene matches: 23. The CDR3 DNA follows: TGTGCCAGCAGTTTCCCCCCTTCCGGGACTAGCGACTTGAGGGGACACTACAATGAGCAGTTCTTC. It encodes CASSFPPSGTSDLRGHYNEQFF.

This clonotype was seen repeatedly, ten times or more. This chain uses TRBV28 with TRBJ2-3; 8 nucleotides line up with TRBD2. Losses at the gene ends were 1 base for V and 3 bases for J; bases not matched to a gene: 9. The germline V gene encodes CDR1 MDHEN and CDR2 SYDVKM. The CDR3 is made up of 17 amino acids. CDR3 DNA sequence: TGTGCCAGCAGTTTATATGCGGGGAGCGGGAGAACAGATACGCAGTATTTT. It is translated as CASSLYAGSGRTDTQYF.

This chain connects TRBV19 to TRBJ2-4, with TRBD2 as a possible D gene (6 bases). CDR3 length: 15 residues. The germline V gene has CDR1 LNHDA and CDR2 SQIVND (reference sequence). V dropped 6 bases and J dropped 0 bases, with 12 bases sitting between them. Written as DNA, the CDR3 is TGTGCCAGTAGAAGAGAAGCGGGAGCCAAAAACATTCAGTACTTC. It yields the protein CASRREAGAKNIQYF.

The J gene is TRBJ2-3, the V gene TRBV7-2; unclear D gene. This CDR3 region has 16 residues. V lost 6 bases, J lost 0 bases, and 16 bases lay in between. Germline CDR1 and CDR2: SGHTA and FQGNSA. CDR3 nucleotide sequence: TGTGCCAGCAGTCTTGTGGGCGGAACTAGCACAGATACGCAGTATTTT. Translation gives CASSLVGGTSTDTQYF.